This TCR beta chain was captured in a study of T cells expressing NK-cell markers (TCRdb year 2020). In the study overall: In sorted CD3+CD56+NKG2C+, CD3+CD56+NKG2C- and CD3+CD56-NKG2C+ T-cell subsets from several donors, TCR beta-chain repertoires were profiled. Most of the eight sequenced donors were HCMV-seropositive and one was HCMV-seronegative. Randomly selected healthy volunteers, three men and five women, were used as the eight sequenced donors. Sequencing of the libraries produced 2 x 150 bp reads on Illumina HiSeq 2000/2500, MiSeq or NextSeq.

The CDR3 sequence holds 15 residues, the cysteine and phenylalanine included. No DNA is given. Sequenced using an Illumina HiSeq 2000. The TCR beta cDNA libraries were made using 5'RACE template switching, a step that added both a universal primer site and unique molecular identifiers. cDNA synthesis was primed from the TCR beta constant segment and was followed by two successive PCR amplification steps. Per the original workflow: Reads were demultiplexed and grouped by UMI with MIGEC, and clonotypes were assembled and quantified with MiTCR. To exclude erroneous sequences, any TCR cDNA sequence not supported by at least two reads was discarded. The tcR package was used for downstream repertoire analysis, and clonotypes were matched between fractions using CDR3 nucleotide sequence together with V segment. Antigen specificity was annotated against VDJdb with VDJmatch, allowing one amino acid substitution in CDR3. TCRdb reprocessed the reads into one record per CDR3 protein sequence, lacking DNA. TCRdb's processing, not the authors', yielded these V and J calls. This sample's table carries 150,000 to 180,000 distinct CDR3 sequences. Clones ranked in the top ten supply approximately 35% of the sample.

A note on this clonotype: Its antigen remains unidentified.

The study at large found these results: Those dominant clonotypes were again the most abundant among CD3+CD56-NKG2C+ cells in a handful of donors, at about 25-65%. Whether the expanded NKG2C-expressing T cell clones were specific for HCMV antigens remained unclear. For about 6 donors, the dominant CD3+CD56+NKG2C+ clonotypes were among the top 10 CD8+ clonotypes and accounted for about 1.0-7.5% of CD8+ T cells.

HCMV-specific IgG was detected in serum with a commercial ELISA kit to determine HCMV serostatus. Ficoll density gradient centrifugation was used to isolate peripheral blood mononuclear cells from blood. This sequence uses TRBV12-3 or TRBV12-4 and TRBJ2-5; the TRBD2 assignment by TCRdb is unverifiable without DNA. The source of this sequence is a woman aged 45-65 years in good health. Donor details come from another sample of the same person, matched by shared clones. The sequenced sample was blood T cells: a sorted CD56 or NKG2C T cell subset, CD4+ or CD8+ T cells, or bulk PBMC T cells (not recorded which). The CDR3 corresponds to CASSPLATGRETQYF.